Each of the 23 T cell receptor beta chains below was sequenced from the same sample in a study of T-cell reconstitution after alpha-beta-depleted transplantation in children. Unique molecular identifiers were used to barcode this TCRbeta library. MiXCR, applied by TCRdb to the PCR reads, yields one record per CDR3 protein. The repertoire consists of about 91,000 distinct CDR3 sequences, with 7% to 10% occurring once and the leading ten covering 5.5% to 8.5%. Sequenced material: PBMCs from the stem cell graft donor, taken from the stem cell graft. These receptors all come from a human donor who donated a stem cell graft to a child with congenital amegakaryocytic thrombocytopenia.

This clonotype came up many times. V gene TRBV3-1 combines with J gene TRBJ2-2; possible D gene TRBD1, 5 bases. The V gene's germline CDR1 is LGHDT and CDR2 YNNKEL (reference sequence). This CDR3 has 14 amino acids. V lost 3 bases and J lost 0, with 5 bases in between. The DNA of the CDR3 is TGTGCCAGCAGCCACAGGGCGAACACCGGGGAGCTGTTTTTT. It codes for CASSHRANTGELFF.

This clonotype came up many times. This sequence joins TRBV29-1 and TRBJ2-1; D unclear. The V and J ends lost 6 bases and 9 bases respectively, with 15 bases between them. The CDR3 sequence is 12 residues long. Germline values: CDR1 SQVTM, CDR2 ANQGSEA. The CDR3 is CSVSVSGSEQFF. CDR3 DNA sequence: TGCAGCGTATCAGTCTCCGGGTCTGAGCAGTTCTTC.

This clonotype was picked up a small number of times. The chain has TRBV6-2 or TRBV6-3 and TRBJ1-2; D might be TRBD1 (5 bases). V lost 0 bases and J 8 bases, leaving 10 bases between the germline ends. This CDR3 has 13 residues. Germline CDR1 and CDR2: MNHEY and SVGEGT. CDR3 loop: CASSYSSGQGYTF. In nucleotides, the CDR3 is TGTGCCAGCAGTTACTCGTCAGGACAAGGCTACACCTTC.

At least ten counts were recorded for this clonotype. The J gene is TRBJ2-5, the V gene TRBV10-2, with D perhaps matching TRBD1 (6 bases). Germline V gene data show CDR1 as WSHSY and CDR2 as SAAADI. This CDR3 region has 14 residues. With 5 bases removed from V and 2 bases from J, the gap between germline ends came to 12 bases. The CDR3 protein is CASSPTGRQETQYF. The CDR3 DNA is TGCGCCAGCAGTCCCACAGGGCGGCAAGAGACCCAGTACTTC.

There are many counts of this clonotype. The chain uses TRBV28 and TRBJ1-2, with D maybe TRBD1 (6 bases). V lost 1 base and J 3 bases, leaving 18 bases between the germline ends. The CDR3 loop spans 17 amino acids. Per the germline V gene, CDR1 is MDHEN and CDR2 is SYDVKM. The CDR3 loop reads CASSLSLRGAVDYGYTF. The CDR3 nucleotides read TGTGCCAGCAGTTTATCCCTGCGGGGGGCGGTGGACTATGGCTACACCTTC.

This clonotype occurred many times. The chain's CDR3 is CASSLGRDRGQGNQPQHF. CDR3 DNA sequence: TGTGCCAGCAGTTTGGGACGGGACAGGGGACAGGGCAATCAGCCCCAGCATTTT. The chain uses TRBV28 and TRBJ1-5; 10 positions match TRBD1. The V gene's germline CDR1 is MDHEN and CDR2 SYDVKM. After removal of 3 bases from V and 2 bases from J, the junction contained 10 bases not matched to a gene. This CDR3 spans 18 amino acids.

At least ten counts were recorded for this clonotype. CDR3 coding DNA: TGCAGTGCTAGTCTAGCGAGCTCCTATAATTCACCCCTCCACTTT. It yields the protein CSASLASSYNSPLHF. V gene TRBV20-1 combines with J gene TRBJ1-6; D is ambiguous. The CDR3 length is 15 residues. CDR1 and CDR2 from the germline V gene are DFQATT and SNEGSKA (reference sequence). The ends were cut back, 3 bases at V and 0 bases at J, with 9 bases in the middle.

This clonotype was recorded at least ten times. CDR3 in DNA: TGTGCCAGCAGTTTTTCAGGGAATGGCTACACCTTC. This gives the protein CASSFSGNGYTF. The chain uses TRBV27 and TRBJ1-2, with D perhaps TRBD1 (5 bases). CDR1 MNHEY and CDR2 SMNVEV come from the germline V gene (reference sequence). V was trimmed by 3 bases and J by 6 bases, leaving 8 bases between them. This CDR3 has 12 residues.

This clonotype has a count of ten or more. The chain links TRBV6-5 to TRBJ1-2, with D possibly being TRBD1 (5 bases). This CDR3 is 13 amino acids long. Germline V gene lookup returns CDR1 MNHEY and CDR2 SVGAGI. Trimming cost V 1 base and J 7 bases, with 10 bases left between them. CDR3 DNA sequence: TGTGCCAGCAGTTACTTAGCCGGGGGTGGCTACACCTTC. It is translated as CASSYLAGGGYTF.

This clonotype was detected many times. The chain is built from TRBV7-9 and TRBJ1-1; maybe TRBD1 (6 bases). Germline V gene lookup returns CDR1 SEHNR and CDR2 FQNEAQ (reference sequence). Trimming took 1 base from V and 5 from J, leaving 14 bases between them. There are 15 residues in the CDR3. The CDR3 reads CASSLGGGGRTEAFF. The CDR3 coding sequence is TGTGCCAGCAGCTTAGGGGGGGGGGGCCGGACTGAAGCTTTCTTT.

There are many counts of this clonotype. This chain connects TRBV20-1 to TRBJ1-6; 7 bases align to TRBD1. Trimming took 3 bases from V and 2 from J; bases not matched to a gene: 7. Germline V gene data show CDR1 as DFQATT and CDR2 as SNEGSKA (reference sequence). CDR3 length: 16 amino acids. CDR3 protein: CSASEGASTYNSPLHF. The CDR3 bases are TGCAGTGCTAGTGAGGGGGCCAGCACCTATAATTCACCCCTCCACTTT.

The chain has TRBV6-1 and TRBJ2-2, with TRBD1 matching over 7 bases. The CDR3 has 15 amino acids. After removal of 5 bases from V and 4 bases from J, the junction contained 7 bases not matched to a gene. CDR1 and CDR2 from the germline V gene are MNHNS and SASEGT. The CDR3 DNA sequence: TGTGCCAGCAGTCGGTTCCGGGACAGCACCGGGGAGCTGTTTTTT. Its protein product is CASSRFRDSTGELFF.

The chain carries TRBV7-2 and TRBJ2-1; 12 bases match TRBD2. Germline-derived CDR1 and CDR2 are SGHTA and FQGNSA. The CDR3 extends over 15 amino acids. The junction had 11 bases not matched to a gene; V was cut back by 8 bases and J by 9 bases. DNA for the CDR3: TGTGCCAGCGGCGAACTAGCGGGGGGACGGGGTGAGCAGTTCTTC. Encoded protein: CASGELAGGRGEQFF.

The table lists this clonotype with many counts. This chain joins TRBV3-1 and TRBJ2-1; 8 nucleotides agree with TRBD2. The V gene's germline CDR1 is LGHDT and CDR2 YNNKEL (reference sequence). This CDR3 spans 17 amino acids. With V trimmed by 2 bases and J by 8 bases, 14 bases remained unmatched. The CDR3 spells CASSQLSAGGSSDEQFF. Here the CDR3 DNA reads TGTGCCAGCAGCCAACTATCCGCGGGGGGCTCCTCGGATGAGCAGTTCTTC.

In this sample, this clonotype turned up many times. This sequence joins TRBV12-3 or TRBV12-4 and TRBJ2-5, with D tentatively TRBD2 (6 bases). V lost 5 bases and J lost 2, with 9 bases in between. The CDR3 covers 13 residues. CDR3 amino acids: CASSGGNQETQYF. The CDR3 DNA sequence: TGTGCCAGCAGTGGGGGGAATCAAGAGACCCAGTACTTC.

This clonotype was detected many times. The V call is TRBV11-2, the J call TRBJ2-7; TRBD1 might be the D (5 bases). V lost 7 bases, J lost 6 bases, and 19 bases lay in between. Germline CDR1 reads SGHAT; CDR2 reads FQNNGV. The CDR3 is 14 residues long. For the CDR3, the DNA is TGTGCCAGCACCCTAGAGCCAGGGATGGGCGAGCAGTACTTC. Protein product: CASTLEPGMGEQYF.

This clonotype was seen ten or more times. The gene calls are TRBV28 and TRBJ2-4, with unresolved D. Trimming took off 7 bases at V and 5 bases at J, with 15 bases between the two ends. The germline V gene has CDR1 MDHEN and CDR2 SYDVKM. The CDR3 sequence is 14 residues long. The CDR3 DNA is TGTGCCAGCAAGTCCACTCTTAGGGAAAACATTCAGTACTTC. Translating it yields CASKSTLRENIQYF.

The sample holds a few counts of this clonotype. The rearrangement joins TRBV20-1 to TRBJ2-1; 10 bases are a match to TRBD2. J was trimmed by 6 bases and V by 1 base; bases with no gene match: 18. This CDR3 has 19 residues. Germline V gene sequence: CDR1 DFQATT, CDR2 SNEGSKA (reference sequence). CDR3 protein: CSARGSRASGRGGVNEQFF. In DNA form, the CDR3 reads TGCAGTGCTAGAGGGTCTCGGGCTAGCGGGAGAGGCGGGGTCAATGAGCAGTTCTTC.

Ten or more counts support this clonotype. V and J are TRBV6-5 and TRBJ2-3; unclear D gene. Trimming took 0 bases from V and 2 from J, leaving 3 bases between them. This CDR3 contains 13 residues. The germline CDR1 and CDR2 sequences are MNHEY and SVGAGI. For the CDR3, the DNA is TGTGCCAGCAGTTACTCGTCCACAGATACGCAGTATTTT. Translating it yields CASSYSSTDTQYF.

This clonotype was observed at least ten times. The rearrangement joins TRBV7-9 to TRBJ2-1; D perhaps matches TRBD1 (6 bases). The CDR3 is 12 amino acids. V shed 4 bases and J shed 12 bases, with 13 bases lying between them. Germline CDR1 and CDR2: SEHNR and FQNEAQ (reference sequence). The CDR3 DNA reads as TGTGCCAGCAGCTCGAGGACAGCTGGGCAGTTCTTC. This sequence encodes CASSSRTAGQFF.

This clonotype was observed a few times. The CDR3: CSAGLWGYEQYF. The CDR3, as DNA: TGCAGTGCTGGTTTATGGGGCTACGAGCAGTACTTC. The chain is built from TRBV20-1 and TRBJ2-7; D is unclear. The CDR3 totals 12 residues. V was cut by 5 bases and J by 3 bases, with 11 bases left in between. Germline CDR1 and CDR2: DFQATT and SNEGSKA (reference sequence).

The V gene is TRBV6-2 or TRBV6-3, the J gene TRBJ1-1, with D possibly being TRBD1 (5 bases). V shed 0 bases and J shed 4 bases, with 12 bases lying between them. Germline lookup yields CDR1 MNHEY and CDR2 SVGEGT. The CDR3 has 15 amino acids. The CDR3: CASSYSGLQGTEAFF. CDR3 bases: TGTGCCAGCAGTTACTCGGGACTCCAGGGCACTGAAGCTTTCTTT.

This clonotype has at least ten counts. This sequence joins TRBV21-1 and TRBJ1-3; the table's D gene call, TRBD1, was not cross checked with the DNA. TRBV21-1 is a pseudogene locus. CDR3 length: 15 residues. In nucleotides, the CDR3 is TGTGCCAGCAGCAGAGGCAGGGTCTCTGGAAACACCATATATTTT. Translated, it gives CASSRGRVSGNTIYF.